The next 20 T cell receptor beta chains were all read from a single sample in a study of blood T cell repertoires in COVID-19 (TCRdb year 2020). The library was prepared using the immunoSEQ multiplex PCR assay. The source is immuneACCESS, and TCRdb retained only in-frame sequences with V and J called. Part of the clones is not carried over; for the studies checked, unresolved V genes explain less than half of this, and the remainder is unexplained. This sample is represented by 95,000 to 120,000 clones; around 81% of them were singletons. The ten largest clones add up to approximately 4.1% of the sample. The sequenced material came from peripheral blood. Receptor source: a woman aged 70-85 years with acute or convalescent COVID-19.

This chain joins TRBV27 and TRBJ1-4; 7 positions agree with TRBD1. CDR1 is MNHEY and CDR2 is SMNVEV in the germline V gene (reference sequence). Losses at the gene ends were 2 bases for V and 4 bases for J; bases not matched to a gene: 10. CDR3 length equals 17 residues. Here the CDR3 reads CASSLISGTAINEKLFF. The CDR3 bases are TGTGCCAGCAGTTTAATATCCGGGACAGCCATTAATGAAAAACTGTTTTTT.

This clone was seen more than once but under ten times. The J gene is TRBJ1-1, the V gene TRBV5-5; D gene unclear. Germline V gene lookup returns CDR1 SGHKS and CDR2 YYEKEE (reference sequence). V dropped 0 bases and J dropped 0 bases, with 9 bases sitting between them. This CDR3 contains 15 residues. The CDR3 region has the DNA TGTGCCAGCAGCTTGGCGCCGAGAATGAACACTGAAGCTTTCTTT. It translates to CASSLAPRMNTEAFF.

The V gene is TRBV28, the J gene TRBJ2-1; D unclear. The CDR3 is made up of 15 amino acids. Trimming removed 3 bases from V and 4 bases from J, with 13 bases in between. Germline CDR1 is MDHEN and CDR2 is SYDVKM. This CDR3 is CASSFYSRSYNEQFF. CDR3 DNA: TGTGCCAGCAGTTTTTACTCCAGGTCGTACAATGAGCAGTTCTTC.

This chain joins TRBV3-1 (or the pseudogene TRBV3-2) and TRBJ2-2; possibly TRBD2 for D (5 bases). V lost 5 bases and J 5 bases, leaving 9 bases between the germline ends. This CDR3 spans 13 amino acids. Per germline, CDR1 LGHDT and CDR2 YNNKEL (reference sequence). CDR3 sequence reads: CASSVQRTGELFF. DNA for the CDR3: TGTGCCAGCAGCGTACAGCGGACCGGGGAGCTGTTTTTT.

This clone was recorded only once. The V and J genes are TRBV19 and TRBJ1-1, with 7 positions matching TRBD1. Germline CDR1 reads LNHDA; CDR2 reads SQIVND (reference sequence). The CDR3 spans 16 residues. V shed 7 bases and J 1 base; nucleotides not matched to a gene: 12. The CDR3 protein is CASTMGRGLGNTEAFF. As DNA, the CDR3 is TGTGCCAGTACCATGGGAAGGGGGCTAGGGAACACTGAAGCTTTCTTT.

In nucleotides, the CDR3 is TGTGCCAGCAGCTTAGGGGGACAGGGGTATTCCGGTGAGCAGTTCTTC. Translation: CASSLGGQGYSGEQFF. The chain combines TRBV7-9 with TRBJ2-1; 10 bases line up with TRBD1. Losses at the gene ends were 1 base for V and 9 bases for J; bases not matched to a gene: 9. Germline V gives CDR1 SEHNR, CDR2 FQNEAQ (reference sequence). There are 16 residues in the CDR3.

Here the CDR3 reads CASGGAEAFF. The DNA for the CDR3 is TGTGCCAGCGGGGGGGCTGAAGCTTTCTTT. V is TRBV9 and J is TRBJ1-1, with D possibly TRBD1 on 5 matching bases. The CDR3 consists of 10 residues. Germline V gives CDR1 SGDLS, CDR2 YYNGEE. The V gene lost 7 bases and the J gene lost 6 bases, with 7 bases spanning the gap. Supplemented by reference TRBV9 and TRBJ1-1, the full variable domain reads DSGVTQTPKHLITATGQRVTLRCSPRSGDLSVYWYQQSLDQGLQFLIQYYNGEERAKGNILERFSAQQFPDLHSELNLSSLELGDSALYFCASGGAEAFFGQGTRLTVV.

The CDR3 reads CSVRHQNTEAFF. The CDR3 bases are TGCAGCGTGAGGCACCAGAACACTGAAGCTTTCTTT. The chain employs TRBV29-1 and TRBJ1-1; D ambiguous. V lost 6 bases to trimming and J lost 1 base, with 9 bases between them. Looked up from germline, CDR1 is SQVTM and CDR2 is ANQGSEA. The CDR3 sequence is 12 residues long.

Here the CDR3 reads CASTEGTGNTGELFF. In DNA, the CDR3 is TGTGCCAGCACCGAGGGGACAGGCAACACCGGGGAGCTGTTTTTT. The V call is TRBV9, the J call TRBJ2-2; 8 nucleotides align to TRBD1. The CDR3 is made up of 15 amino acids. Germline CDR1 is SGDLS and CDR2 is YYNGEE. J lost 2 bases, V lost 6 bases, and 6 bases had no gene match.

This chain links TRBV12-3 or TRBV12-4 with TRBJ2-1; tentatively, D is TRBD2 (6 bases). CDR3 size: 13 residues. Trimming left V 5 bases short and J 5 bases short, with 10 bases between. In nucleotides, the CDR3 is TGTGCCAGCAGTCCGGGGGAAAACAATGAGCAGTTCTTC. It encodes CASSPGENNEQFF.

This clone was recorded once. The chain joins TRBV11-2 to TRBJ2-3, with TRBD1 as a possible D gene (5 bases). CDR3 length: 13 amino acids. Germline V gene sequence: CDR1 SGHAT, CDR2 FQNNGV. Trimming took off 1 base at V and 3 bases at J, with 5 bases between the two ends. The CDR3 coding sequence is TGTGCCAGCAGCTTAGCAGGGACAGATACGCAGTATTTT. It codes for CASSLAGTDTQYF. Together with reference TRBV11-2 and TRBJ2-3, the CDR3 gives the full variable domain: EAGVAQSPRYKIIEKRQSVAFWCNPISGHATLYWYQQILGQGPKLLIQFQNNGVVDDSQLPKDRFSAERLKGVDSTLKIQPAKLEDSAVYLCASSLAGTDTQYFGPGTRLTVL.

The chain is built from TRBV6-2 or TRBV6-3 and TRBJ1-4; 7 nucleotides agree with TRBD1. The length of the CDR3 is 16 residues. The V and J ends lost 2 bases and 5 bases, in that order; junction bases with no gene match: 8. Germline V lookup: CDR1 MNHEY, CDR2 SVGEGT. CDR3 sequence (DNA): TGTGCCAGCAGTTACGTCCTACAGGGGAGGAATGAAAAACTGTTTTTT. Translation: CASSYVLQGRNEKLFF.

This clone showed up just a few times. The V call is TRBV28, the J call TRBJ1-5, with 7 bases fitting TRBD1. V was pared by 5 bases and J by 5 bases, with 9 bases of the junction left unmatched. The CDR3 is 15 amino acids. Germline V gene sequence: CDR1 MDHEN, CDR2 SYDVKM. CDR3 region: CASSNYRGIDQPQHF. CDR3 DNA sequence: TGTGCCAGCAGTAACTACAGGGGAATCGATCAGCCCCAGCATTTT.

The chain uses TRBV27 and TRBJ2-7; 8 bases map to TRBD1. The CDR3 is 16 residues long. Germline V gene data show CDR1 as MNHEY and CDR2 as SMNVEV (reference sequence). Losses at the gene ends were 0 bases for V and 4 bases for J; bases not matched to a gene: 8. CDR3 sequence: CASSLSGGRGLYEQYF. CDR3 coding DNA: TGTGCCAGCAGTTTATCGGGGGGCAGGGGGCTATACGAGCAGTACTTC.

Written as DNA, the CDR3 is TGTGCCAGAAGCTTCACAGGTGACGAGCAGTACGTC. This gives the protein CARSFTGDEQYV. V and J are TRBV5-3 and TRBJ2-7; a possible D gene is TRBD1 (5 bases). TRBV5-3 is assigned to the ORF class and has an uncertain function. There are 12 residues in the CDR3. V was trimmed by 2 bases and J by 5 bases, leaving 8 bases between them.

The chain carries TRBV7-8 and TRBJ2-7; possible D gene TRBD2, 5 bases. Germline CDR1 reads SGHVS; CDR2 reads FQNEAQ. With 3 bases removed from V and 0 bases from J, the gap between germline ends came to 15 bases. CDR3 size: 16 residues. CDR3 bases: TGTGCCAGCAGCTTTGGTGGGTCGGGGAGCTCCTACGAGCAGTACTTC. Its protein product is CASSFGGSGSSYEQYF.

The gene calls are TRBV5-1 and TRBJ2-3, with D maybe TRBD2 (5 bases). There are 16 residues in the CDR3. The V end lost 2 bases, the J end lost 3 bases, and 16 bases lay between the germline ends. The germline V gene encodes CDR1 SGHRS and CDR2 YFSETQ. The CDR3 bases are TGCGCCAGCAGCTTTTTACCGGGCCGGGGTACAGATACGCAGTATTTT. This codes for CASSFLPGRGTDTQYF.

This clone has just one count. V and J are TRBV10-3 and TRBJ2-3; D uncertain. This CDR3 comprises 16 residues. Per germline, CDR1 ENHRY and CDR2 SYGVKD. The germline V and J ends were trimmed by 0 bases and 1 base, with 11 bases remaining between them. DNA for the CDR3: TGTGCCATCAGTGAGTCGAGTAGCTGGGGCACAGATACGCAGTATTTT. This encodes CAISESSSWGTDTQYF.

The chain employs TRBV28 and TRBJ1-4, with 10 bases fitting TRBD1. In germline, CDR1 is MDHEN, CDR2 SYDVKM. The trim removed 6 bases at V and 8 bases at J, leaving 3 bases unmatched. The CDR3 totals 13 residues. The CDR3 DNA follows: TGTGCCAGCAGGGGACAGGGGAGGGAAAAACTGTTTTTT. Protein sequence: CASRGQGREKLFF.

The gene calls are TRBV7-9 and TRBJ1-2; TRBD1 matches at 10 bases. V lost 6 bases, J lost 3 bases, and 7 bases stayed unmatched. The CDR3 is 15 amino acids. Per the germline V gene, CDR1 is SEHNR and CDR2 is FQNEAQ (reference sequence). In nucleotides, the CDR3 is TGTGCCAGCAGGCCATGGGACAGGGGCGACTATGGCTACACCTTC. Protein product: CASRPWDRGDYGYTF.